These T cell receptor beta chains were read from a single sample in a study of T cells after yellow fever vaccination. TCRdb analysed the 5' RACE reads with MiXCR anew, one entry per CDR3 protein. This table holds just over 250,000 distinct CDR3 sequences, about 5.2% found once. Here the sequenced sample was CD4+ T cells sorted from PBMCs, taken on the day of the yellow fever booster vaccination. These receptors were obtained from a man between 18 and 35 years old who received the YFV17D yellow fever vaccine. The CDR3 runs from the conserved cysteine through the conserved F or W. The order of the fields is D gene, V gene, J gene, clone size, CDR3 DNA, CDR3 protein. A D gene is named only where the DNA matches it firmly. Size is omitted from some rows. Given values are once, few, many or a class for expanded clones.

d_call: NA
v_call: TRBV5-6
j_call: TRBJ2-5
clone_size: NA
cdr3_nt: TGTGCCAGCAGCTTGGAAGGGTTGAGGGAGACCCAGTACTTC
cdr3_aa: CASSLEGLRETQYF

d_call: NA
v_call: TRBV27
j_call: TRBJ2-1
clone_size: few
cdr3_nt: TGTGCCAGCAGTTTTGTTTTCCGCGGGGCTAATGAGCAGTTCTTC
cdr3_aa: CASSFVFRGANEQFF

d_call: NA
v_call: TRBV5-1
j_call: TRBJ2-1
clone_size: many
cdr3_nt: TGCGCCAGCAGCCCGGGAACTCAGGGGTACTCCTACAATGAGCAGTTCTTC
cdr3_aa: CASSPGTQGYSYNEQFF

d_call: TRBD2
v_call: TRBV7-2
j_call: TRBJ2-2
clone_size: few
cdr3_nt: TGTGCCAGCAGAAGACTAGCGGGGGCCACCGGGGAGCTGTTTTTT
cdr3_aa: CASRRLAGATGELFF

d_call: NA
v_call: TRBV6-2/TRBV6-3
j_call: TRBJ2-3
clone_size: NA
cdr3_nt: TGTGCCAGCAGTAGCCGGAGCTCCACAGATACGCAGTATTTT
cdr3_aa: CASSSRSSTDTQYF

d_call: NA
v_call: TRBV5-1
j_call: TRBJ1-6
clone_size: many
cdr3_nt: TGCGCCAGCAGCTTGGATGAGGGTGGGTCCTATAATTCACCCCTCCACTTT
cdr3_aa: CASSLDEGGSYNSPLHF

d_call: NA
v_call: TRBV5-1
j_call: TRBJ2-2
clone_size: many
cdr3_nt: TGCGCCAGCAGATCGGATCCGAACACCGGGGAGCTGTTTTTT
cdr3_aa: CASRSDPNTGELFF

d_call: NA
v_call: TRBV5-4
j_call: TRBJ2-3
clone_size: many
cdr3_nt: TGTGCCAGCACCACCGTGGGCACAGATACGCAGTATTTT
cdr3_aa: CASTTVGTDTQYF

d_call: TRBD2
v_call: TRBV9
j_call: TRBJ2-2
clone_size: many
cdr3_nt: TGTGCCAGCAGCGTTGGACTAGCAGGCGGGGAGCTGTTTTTT
cdr3_aa: CASSVGLAGGELFF

d_call: NA
v_call: TRBV20-1
j_call: TRBJ1-6
clone_size: many
cdr3_nt: TGCAGTGCTAGAGAAGAGGGGCTCGATAGGTCCCTCCACTTT
cdr3_aa: CSAREEGLDRSLHF

d_call: TRBD1
v_call: TRBV5-1
j_call: TRBJ1-1
clone_size: few
cdr3_nt: TGCGCCAGCAGCTTGGGACAGGGGGCGAAAGGTGAAGCTTTCTTT
cdr3_aa: CASSLGQGAKGEAFF

d_call: NA
v_call: TRBV27
j_call: TRBJ2-1
clone_size: NA
cdr3_nt: TGTGCCAGCAGTTTAGGGGACGGACTATACAATGAGCAGTTCTTC
cdr3_aa: CASSLGDGLYNEQFF

d_call: NA
v_call: TRBV4-3
j_call: TRBJ2-1
clone_size: few
cdr3_nt: TGCGCCAGCAGCCAAGATTCTGGCGGGGGCCGTTACAATGAGCAGTTCTTC
cdr3_aa: CASSQDSGGGRYNEQFF

d_call: NA
v_call: TRBV11-2
j_call: TRBJ1-1
clone_size: NA
cdr3_nt: TGTGCCAGCAGCTTAGGGCCGTGGGCTGAAGCTTTCTTT
cdr3_aa: CASSLGPWAEAFF

d_call: TRBD1
v_call: TRBV29-1
j_call: TRBJ1-4
clone_size: NA
cdr3_nt: TGCAGCGGAAATGGACAGGGAGATGAAAAACTGTTTTTT
cdr3_aa: CSGNGQGDEKLFF

d_call: TRBD1
v_call: TRBV10-3
j_call: TRBJ1-6
clone_size: few
cdr3_nt: TGTGCCATCAGTGACCGGACAGGAGATAATTCACCCCTCCACTTT
cdr3_aa: CAISDRTGDNSPLHF

d_call: NA
v_call: TRBV20-1
j_call: TRBJ1-3
clone_size: once
cdr3_nt: TGCAGTGCCCGGACAGCAGGAAACACCATATATTTT
cdr3_aa: CSARTAGNTIYF

d_call: TRBD2
v_call: TRBV11-1
j_call: TRBJ2-1
clone_size: NA
cdr3_nt: TGTGCCAGCAGCTCCGAGCGGGGGGGAATAAATGAGCAGTTCTTC
cdr3_aa: CASSSERGGINEQFF